The 21 T cell receptor beta chains listed next were all sequenced from one sample in a study of OX40 agonist ivuxolimab in advanced cancers. Clones were read by immunoSEQ multiplex PCR, and TCRdb kept only the in-frame ones, dropping some. The sample consists of roughly 46,000 clones, over 75% of them appearing once. The source was CD4+ or CD8+ T cells sorted from blood, collected in a trial of the OX40 agonist ivuxolimab. The source of these receptors is an adult with an advanced solid tumor such as melanoma, head and neck, liver or kidney cancer.

The chain links TRBV11-3 to TRBJ2-1; the match to TRBD2 covers 7 bases. This CDR3 has 13 amino acids. The ends lost 3 bases at V and 9 bases at J; junction bases unmatched: 5. CDR1 SGHNT and CDR2 YENEEA come from the germline V gene. The CDR3: CASSLSGTGEQFF. The CDR3 DNA sequence: TGTGCCAGCAGCTTGAGCGGGACGGGTGAGCAGTTCTTC.

The rearrangement joins TRBV4-2 to TRBJ2-1; maybe TRBD2 (7 bases). The CDR3 is 16 residues long. Trimming left V 8 bases short and J 8 bases short, with 25 bases between. Germline V gives CDR1 LGHNA, CDR2 YNFKEQ. The CDR3 here is CASRKGGTDNMDEQFF. The CDR3 DNA follows: TGTGCCAGCCGCAAGGGGGGGACTGACAATATGGATGAGCAGTTCTTC.

The chain is built from TRBV4-1 and TRBJ2-5; a weak D match, TRBD2 (6 bases). The V gene lost 7 bases and the J gene lost 6 bases, with 15 bases spanning the gap. This CDR3 has 13 amino acids. Germline V lookup: CDR1 MGHRA, CDR2 YSYEKL. CDR3 protein: CASTGSAGQTQYF. The CDR3 nucleotides read TGCGCCAGCACCGGGAGCGCGGGACAGACCCAGTACTTC.

The chain has TRBV5-4 and TRBJ1-2, with D uncertain. Germline V lookup: CDR1 SGHNT, CDR2 YYREEE (reference sequence). The germline V and J ends were trimmed by 4 bases and 8 bases, with 18 bases remaining between them. The length of the CDR3 is 14 residues. The CDR3 reads CASSRDGIVGGYTF. The CDR3 region has the DNA TGTGCCAGCAGCCGAGACGGTATTGTGGGAGGCTACACCTTC. The complete variable domain, with remaining parts taken from reference TRBV5-4 and TRBJ1-2, reads ETGVTQSPTHLIKTRGQQVTLRCSSQSGHNTVSWYQQALGQGPQFIFQYYREEENGRGNFPPRFSGLQFPNYSSELNVNALELDDSALYLCASSRDGIVGGYTFGSGTRLTVV.

V gene TRBV15 combines with J gene TRBJ2-3, with D unresolved. The ends were cut back, 4 bases at V and 3 bases at J, with 17 bases in the middle. Germline CDR1 reads LNHNV; CDR2 reads YYDKDF (reference sequence). CDR3 length: 16 amino acids. The CDR3: CATSTLWGGWTDTQYF. The CDR3 DNA follows: TGTGCCACCAGCACTCTTTGGGGTGGGTGGACAGATACGCAGTATTTT.

This clone was detected only a few times. The rearrangement uses TRBV7-9 and TRBJ2-7; D gene ambiguous. Germline-derived CDR1 and CDR2 are SEHNR and FQNEAQ (reference sequence). Deletions cut 1 base from V and 1 base from J, with 5 bases between. The CDR3 contains 13 residues. CDR3 sequence (DNA): TGTGCCAGCAGCTTAGACATTTCCTACGAGCAGTACTTC. Amino acids: CASSLDISYEQYF.

V and J are TRBV4-1 and TRBJ1-5; 9 bases agree with TRBD1. J was trimmed by 9 bases and V by 3 bases; bases with no gene match: 3. Looked up from germline, CDR1 is MGHRA and CDR2 is YSYEKL. CDR3 length: 13 residues. The CDR3 DNA reads as TGCGCCAGCAGCCAGGGACAGGGTAGGCCCCAGCATTTT. Its protein is CASSQGQGRPQHF.

The chain joins TRBV29-1 to TRBJ1-2; TRBD1 is a possible D gene (6 bases). The CDR3 sequence is 11 residues long. V was cut by 3 bases and J by 8 bases, with 10 bases left in between. Germline V lookup: CDR1 SQVTM, CDR2 ANQGSEA. The CDR3 loop reads CSVDWGHGYTF. CDR3 in DNA: TGCAGCGTTGATTGGGGACACGGCTACACCTTC.

V and J are TRBV11-1 and TRBJ1-6; TRBD1 aligns across 7 bases. V trimming: 1 base; J trimming: 7 bases; junction bases outside the gene matches: 4. Germline lookup yields CDR1 SGHAT and CDR2 FQDESV (reference sequence). This CDR3 has 15 residues. The DNA for the CDR3 is TGTGCCAGCAGCTTAGGGGACAGCGCCAATTCACCCCTCCACTTT. Residues: CASSLGDSANSPLHF.

This rearrangement joins TRBV5-1 to TRBJ1-1, with 7 bases lining up with TRBD1. Trimming at V came to 2 bases and at J to 0 bases, leaving 4 bases not matched to a gene. Germline CDR1 reads SGHRS; CDR2 reads YFSETQ. CDR3 size: 15 residues. The CDR3 region has the DNA TGCGCCAGCAGCTTTGGGGGACAGCTGAACACTGAAGCTTTCTTT. It specifies CASSFGGQLNTEAFF.

The V gene is TRBV30, the J gene TRBJ2-1, with D possibly matching TRBD2 (5 bases). The CDR3 consists of 12 residues. Per the germline V gene, CDR1 is GTSNPN and CDR2 is SVGIG (reference sequence). The V end lost 5 bases, the J end lost 6 bases, and 11 bases lay between the germline ends. CDR3 loop: CAWDRDLNEQFF. The CDR3, as DNA: TGTGCCTGGGATCGGGATCTCAATGAGCAGTTCTTC.

The chain combines TRBV14 with TRBJ2-5, with D perhaps assigned TRBD1 or TRBD2 (5 bases each). Between the trimmed V and J ends, which lost 4 bases and 5 bases, there was a span of 14 bases. The CDR3 runs to 14 residues. Germline V gives CDR1 SGHDN, CDR2 FVKESK. The CDR3 DNA reads TGTGCCAGCAGCCCCCAGGGACCGCGGGAGACCCAGTACTTC. As protein: CASSPQGPRETQYF. Supplemented by reference TRBV14 and TRBJ2-5, the full variable domain reads EAGVTQFPSHSVIEKGQTVTLRCDPISGHDNLYWYRRVMGKEIKFLLHFVKESKQDESGMPNNRFLAERTGGTYSTLKVQPAELEDSGVYFCASSPQGPRETQYFGPGTRLLVL.

The chain employs TRBV6-4 and TRBJ2-7, with 11 bases that match TRBD2. Germline loops: CDR1 MRHNA, CDR2 SNTAGT. V trimming: 6 bases; J trimming: 0 bases; junction bases outside the gene matches: 7. The CDR3 covers 16 residues. This CDR3 is CASSTGLAGDSYEQYF. CDR3 DNA sequence: TGTGCCAGCAGCACCGGACTAGCGGGTGACTCCTACGAGCAGTACTTC.

The rearrangement uses TRBV18 and TRBJ2-1, with 13 positions matching TRBD2. Germline V gives CDR1 KGHSH, CDR2 LQKENI. Germline trimming cut 2 bases from V and 8 bases from J; bases unmatched to any gene: 6. The CDR3 totals 16 residues. The CDR3 sequence: CASSPSLAGGSHEQFF. CDR3 nucleotides: TGTGCCAGCTCACCATCACTAGCGGGAGGGTCCCATGAGCAGTTCTTC.

This chain joins TRBV19 and TRBJ1-2; possible D gene TRBD1, 5 bases. There are 16 residues in the CDR3. Germline V gene data show CDR1 as LNHDA and CDR2 as SQIVND (reference sequence). V dropped 5 bases and J dropped 0 bases, with 16 bases sitting between them. The CDR3 DNA is TGTGCCAGTAGTTCTCGAGGACAAGACCCTAACTATGGCTACACCTTC. Its protein is CASSSRGQDPNYGYTF.

The chain is built from TRBV6-1 and TRBJ2-7; tentative D call: TRBD1 (5 bases). The CDR3 spans 13 residues. Germline CDR1 and CDR2: MNHNS and SASEGT. The V end lost 4 bases, the J end lost 2 bases, and 9 bases lay between the germline ends. The CDR3 reads CASSAETAYEQYF. CDR3 in DNA: TGTGCCAGCAGTGCGGAGACAGCCTACGAGCAGTACTTC.

The rearrangement links TRBV2 to TRBJ2-2, with TRBD2 matching 12 bases. The germline V gene encodes CDR1 SNHLY and CDR2 FYNNEI. The V and J ends lost 6 bases and 4 bases, in that order; junction bases with no gene match: 9. The CDR3 runs 17 residues. CDR3 in amino acids: CASRGRLAGEVTGELFF. The CDR3 DNA sequence: TGTGCCAGCAGGGGCAGACTAGCGGGAGAGGTCACCGGGGAGCTGTTTTTT.

This clone has a single count. V usage is TRBV14 and J usage is TRBJ2-7; D unresolved. The V gene lost 1 base and the J gene lost 2 bases, with 12 bases spanning the gap. The length of the CDR3 is 15 residues. CDR1 is SGHDN, CDR2 FVKESK, per germline. CDR3 nucleotides: TGTGCCAGCAGCCAAGGTGCGTCAGCGACCTACGAGCAGTACTTC. Its translation is CASSQGASATYEQYF.

J is TRBJ2-2 and V is TRBV11-2; 7 nucleotides match TRBD2. The CDR3 runs to 15 residues. V lost 6 bases, J lost 2 bases, and 6 bases stayed unmatched. Germline V gene lookup returns CDR1 SGHAT and CDR2 FQNNGV. As DNA, the CDR3 is TGTGCCAGCAGTGCCGGGACTACCAACACCGGGGAGCTGTTTTTT. Amino acids: CASSAGTTNTGELFF.

This rearrangement joins TRBV27 to TRBJ2-1; 12 positions match TRBD2. This CDR3 has 14 amino acids. The V and J ends lost 6 bases and 5 bases, in that order; junction bases with no gene match: 2. From germline, CDR1 is MNHEY and CDR2 SMNVEV (reference sequence). CDR3 in amino acids: CASRGLAGHNEQFF. CDR3 DNA sequence: TGTGCCAGCAGGGGACTAGCGGGTCACAATGAGCAGTTCTTC.

In this sample, this clone turned up once. This sequence joins TRBV7-8 and TRBJ2-7; 14 nucleotides line up with TRBD2. This CDR3 has 19 residues. The J segment lost 6 bases and the V segment lost 1 base, leaving 14 bases of the junction unmatched. Germline values: CDR1 SGHVS, CDR2 FQNEAQ. The CDR3 DNA reads as TGTGCCAGCAGCTTAGTAGGAATGGGGACTAGCGGGAGAAAGGGCGAGCAGTACTTC. This sequence encodes CASSLVGMGTSGRKGEQYF.